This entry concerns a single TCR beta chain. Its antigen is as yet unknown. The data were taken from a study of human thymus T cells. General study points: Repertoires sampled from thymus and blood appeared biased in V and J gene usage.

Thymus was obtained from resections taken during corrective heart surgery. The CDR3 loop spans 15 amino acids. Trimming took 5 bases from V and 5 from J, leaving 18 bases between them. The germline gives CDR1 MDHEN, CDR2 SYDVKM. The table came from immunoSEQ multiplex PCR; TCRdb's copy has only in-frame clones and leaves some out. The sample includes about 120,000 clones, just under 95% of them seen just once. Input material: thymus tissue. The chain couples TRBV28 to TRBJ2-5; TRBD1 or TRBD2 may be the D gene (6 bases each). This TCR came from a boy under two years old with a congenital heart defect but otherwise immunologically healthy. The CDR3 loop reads CASSPPGGADETQYF. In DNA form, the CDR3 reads TGTGCCAGCAGTCCGCCCGGGGGCGCGGACGAGACCCAGTACTTC. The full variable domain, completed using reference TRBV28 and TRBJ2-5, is DVKVTQSSRYLVKRTGEKVFLECVQDMDHENMFWYRQDPGLGLRLIYFSYDVKMKEKGDIPEGYSVSREKKERFSLILESASTNQTSMYLCASSPPGGADETQYFGPGTRLLVL.